A selection of T cell receptor beta chains follows, all from one sample in a study of blood T cell repertoires in COVID-19. Clones were sequenced by immunoSEQ multiplex PCR, and TCRdb holds only the in-frame ones, with some missing. Here the sample spans approximately 470,000 clones, roughly 88% being singletons. What was sequenced was peripheral blood. These receptors originate from a human donor in a cohort sampled during active COVID-19. Both conserved end residues are part of each CDR3. The D gene is left open where the match is weak. Clone size, where shown, is once, few, many, or a class for clones that have expanded.

CDR3: CASSLAPPGETQYF
DNA: TGTGCCAGCAGCTTGGCCCCGCCGGGGGAGACCCAGTACTTC
D: -
size: few
length: 14
J: TRBJ2-5
V: TRBV5-4

CDR3: CASSPRGGQSPGAFF
DNA: TGTGCCAGCAGCCCCCGGGGGGGACAGAGTCCTGGGGCTTTCTTT
D: TRBD1
size: -
length: 15
J: TRBJ1-1
V: TRBV9

CDR3: CASSVSPLAVSYNEQFF
DNA: TGTGCCAGCAGCGTCTCCCCCCTAGCGGTCTCCTACAATGAGCAGTTCTTC
D: TRBD2
size: -
length: 17
J: TRBJ2-1
V: TRBV11-2

CDR3: CASSLRGTDEKLFF
DNA: TGTGCCAGCAGTTTAAGGGGGACGGATGAAAAACTGTTTTTT
D: -
size: -
length: 14
J: TRBJ1-4
V: TRBV28

CDR3: CASSLSSPVNTEAFF
DNA: TGTGCCAGCAGCTTGTCGTCCCCGGTGAACACTGAAGCTTTCTTT
D: -
size: few
length: 15
J: TRBJ1-1
V: TRBV11-2

CDR3: CASSVDAGDAYNSPLHF
DNA: TGTGCCAGCAGCGTAGATGCAGGGGATGCCTATAATTCACCCCTCCACTTT
D: -
size: -
length: 17
J: TRBJ1-6
V: TRBV9

CDR3: CASSPRDRGNYGYTF
DNA: TGTGCCAGCAGCCCGCGGGACAGGGGGAACTATGGCTACACCTTC
D: TRBD1
size: -
length: 15
J: TRBJ1-2
V: TRBV3-1/TRBV3-2

CDR3: CASSPPLGGVKAFF
DNA: TGTGCCAGTAGTCCCCCATTAGGCGGGGTGAAAGCTTTCTTT
D: -
size: -
length: 14
J: TRBJ1-1
V: TRBV19

CDR3: CASRGSGIWEQYF
DNA: TGTGCCAGCCGGGGGTCGGGGATATGGGAGCAGTACTTC
D: -
size: -
length: 13
J: TRBJ2-7
V: TRBV3-1/TRBV3-2

CDR3: CASSLALGEGQGYTF
DNA: TGTGCCAGCAGCTTAGCGCTAGGGGAAGGGCAAGGCTACACCTTC
D: -
size: -
length: 15
J: TRBJ1-2
V: TRBV7-2

CDR3: CASSLSPNPVDEAGVLGYNEQFF
DNA: TGTGCCAGCAGTTTATCCCCTAACCCCGTTGACGAGGCGGGAGTTCTCGGATACAATGAGCAGTTCTTC
D: TRBD2
size: -
length: 23
J: TRBJ2-1
V: TRBV28

CDR3: CASSSPETAGVETQYF
DNA: TGTGCCAGCAGCTCCCCAGAAACCGCCGGGGTAGAGACCCAGTACTTC
D: -
size: -
length: 16
J: TRBJ2-5
V: TRBV7-2

CDR3: CASSQGGATNEKLFF
DNA: TGTGCCAGCAGCCAAGGGGGAGCAACTAATGAAAAACTGTTTTTT
D: -
size: -
length: 15
J: TRBJ1-4
V: TRBV3-1/TRBV3-2

CDR3: CASTSGRWVTDTQYF
DNA: TGTGCCAGCACCAGCGGGAGATGGGTCACAGATACGCAGTATTTT
D: TRBD2
size: -
length: 15
J: TRBJ2-3
V: TRBV6-5

CDR3: CASRGEGGPQHF
DNA: TGTGCCAGCAGAGGGGAGGGAGGGCCCCAGCATTTT
D: -
size: -
length: 12
J: TRBJ1-5
V: TRBV6-5

CDR3: CASSFGGLSLANYGYTF
DNA: TGCGCCAGCAGCTTCGGCGGCCTCTCATTAGCTAACTATGGCTACACCTTC
D: -
size: -
length: 17
J: TRBJ1-2
V: TRBV5-1

CDR3: CASSIGGQGAQPQHF
DNA: TGTGCCAGTAGTATAGGGGGACAGGGTGCCCAGCCCCAGCATTTT
D: TRBD1
size: -
length: 15
J: TRBJ1-5
V: TRBV19

CDR3: CASSPLTSGRNSYNEQFF
DNA: TGTGCCAGCAGTCCCTTGACTAGCGGGCGTAACTCCTACAATGAGCAGTTCTTC
D: TRBD2
size: -
length: 18
J: TRBJ2-1
V: TRBV6-2/TRBV6-3

CDR3: CASSPLQGPPDTEAFF
DNA: TGTGCCAGCAGCCCTCTACAGGGCCCGCCCGACACTGAAGCTTTCTTT
D: -
size: -
length: 16
J: TRBJ1-1
V: TRBV5-5

CDR3: CAWSPGSLKGETQYF
DNA: TGTGCCTGGTCTCCGGGATCACTAAAAGGAGAGACCCAGTACTTC
D: -
size: -
length: 15
J: TRBJ2-5
V: TRBV30

CDR3: CASGDSSSGNTIYF
DNA: TGTGCCAGCGGCGACTCTTCCTCTGGAAACACCATATATTTT
D: -
size: -
length: 14
J: TRBJ1-3
V: TRBV13

CDR3: CATSDLTGKTGELFF
DNA: TGTGCCACCAGTGATTTAACAGGGAAAACCGGGGAGCTGTTTTTT
D: -
size: -
length: 15
J: TRBJ2-2
V: TRBV24-1

CDR3: CASSIGASGGWNSNQPQHF
DNA: TGTGCCAGTAGTATCGGTGCATCCGGGGGGTGGAATAGCAATCAGCCCCAGCATTTT
D: -
size: -
length: 19
J: TRBJ1-5
V: TRBV19

CDR3: CASRLTPRALYGYTF
DNA: TGTGCCAGCAGACTCACCCCGAGAGCCCTCTATGGCTACACCTTC
D: -
size: -
length: 15
J: TRBJ1-2
V: TRBV6-5

CDR3: CASSLLSGTSGSNEQFF
DNA: TGTGCCAGCAGCCTGTTAAGCGGGACTAGCGGGAGCAATGAGCAGTTCTTC
D: TRBD2
size: -
length: 17
J: TRBJ2-1
V: TRBV7-3

CDR3: CASSSLGAGANVLTF
DNA: TGTGCCAGCAGCTCCCTCGGAGCTGGGGCCAACGTCCTGACTTTC
D: -
size: -
length: 15
J: TRBJ2-6
V: TRBV7-9

CDR3: CASSGGIGAGYTF
DNA: TGTGCCAGTTCGGGCGGGATTGGGGCTGGCTACACCTTC
D: -
size: few
length: 13
J: TRBJ1-2
V: TRBV19

CDR3: CASSVTASSYNSPLHF
DNA: TGTGCCAGCAGCGTGACAGCTAGCTCCTATAATTCACCCCTCCACTTT
D: -
size: -
length: 16
J: TRBJ1-6
V: TRBV6-4

CDR3: CASSFGRDTGAFF
DNA: TGTGCCAGCAGTTTCGGCCGGGACACAGGAGCTTTCTTT
D: -
size: few
length: 13
J: TRBJ1-1
V: TRBV12-3/TRBV12-4

CDR3: CSVAPGLAGAETQYF
DNA: TGCAGCGTGGCACCGGGACTAGCGGGAGCTGAGACCCAGTACTTC
D: TRBD2
size: -
length: 15
J: TRBJ2-5
V: TRBV29-1

CDR3: CASSLKVGRPSYEQYF
DNA: TGTGCCAGCAGCTTAAAGGTGGGCAGGCCATCCTACGAGCAGTACTTC
D: -
size: -
length: 16
J: TRBJ2-7
V: TRBV11-2

CDR3: CASSFRTGGGNTIYF
DNA: TGTGCCAGCAGTTTCCGGACAGGGGGAGGCAACACCATATATTTT
D: TRBD1
size: -
length: 15
J: TRBJ1-3
V: TRBV28

CDR3: CASSSGTEVYTREAFF
DNA: TGCGCCAGCAGCTCCGGGACAGAGGTATATACCCGTGAAGCTTTCTTT
D: TRBD1
size: -
length: 16
J: TRBJ1-1
V: TRBV5-1

CDR3: CASSPQGALDGYTF
DNA: TGTGCCAGCTCACCACAGGGGGCGCTGGATGGCTACACCTTC
D: TRBD1
size: many
length: 14
J: TRBJ1-2
V: TRBV18

CDR3: CASSSSGGSGANVLTF
DNA: TGTGCCAGTAGTTCGTCAGGGGGCTCTGGGGCCAACGTCCTGACTTTC
D: TRBD1
size: -
length: 16
J: TRBJ2-6
V: TRBV19

CDR3: CASSITSGSTGELFF
DNA: TGTGCCAGCAGCATTACTAGCGGGAGTACCGGGGAGCTGTTTTTT
D: TRBD2
size: few
length: 15
J: TRBJ2-2
V: TRBV7-2

CDR3: CASSSRTGENTEAFF
DNA: TGTGCCAGCTCATCCAGAACAGGGGAGAACACTGAAGCTTTCTTT
D: TRBD1
size: -
length: 15
J: TRBJ1-1
V: TRBV18

CDR3: CASSLMFPGTADNQPQHF
DNA: TGTGCCAGCAGCCTGATGTTCCCGGGGACAGCCGATAATCAGCCCCAGCATTTT
D: -
size: -
length: 18
J: TRBJ1-5
V: TRBV21-1

CDR3: CASSSHSNSNYEQYF
DNA: TGTGCCAGCAGTTCCCATAGCAACTCCAATTACGAGCAGTACTTC
D: -
size: once
length: 15
J: TRBJ2-7
V: TRBV28

CDR3: CASSGQGGEQYF
DNA: TGTGCCAGCAGTGGACAGGGCGGCGAGCAGTACTTC
D: TRBD1
size: -
length: 12
J: TRBJ2-7
V: TRBV2

CDR3: CSASLQGERGYTF
DNA: TGCAGTGCTAGTCTACAGGGGGAACGCGGCTACACCTTC
D: TRBD1
size: once
length: 13
J: TRBJ1-2
V: TRBV20-1

CDR3: CASSWGTGGETQYF
DNA: TGTGCCAGCAGCTGGGGGACAGGGGGAGAGACCCAGTACTTC
D: TRBD1
size: -
length: 14
J: TRBJ2-5
V: TRBV5-4

CDR3: CSVRDSVNQPQHF
DNA: TGCAGCGTCCGGGACAGTGTAAATCAGCCCCAGCATTTT
D: TRBD1
size: -
length: 13
J: TRBJ1-5
V: TRBV29-1

CDR3: CASIRSRSTDTQYF
DNA: TGTGCCAGCATACGTAGCCGTAGCACAGATACGCAGTATTTT
D: -
size: -
length: 14
J: TRBJ2-3
V: TRBV6-5

CDR3: CASSLMAGEVSHEQYF
DNA: TGCGCCAGCAGCTTGATGGCGGGAGAAGTCTCCCACGAGCAGTACTTC
D: TRBD2
size: -
length: 16
J: TRBJ2-7
V: TRBV5-1

CDR3: CASSSGLAGNEQFF
DNA: TGCGCCAGCAGCTCGGGACTAGCAGGCAATGAGCAGTTCTTC
D: TRBD2
size: -
length: 14
J: TRBJ2-1
V: TRBV5-1

CDR3: CASSIGRGRWNTEAFF
DNA: TGTGCCAGTAGTATTGGCAGGGGGCGTTGGAACACTGAAGCTTTCTTT
D: TRBD1
size: -
length: 16
J: TRBJ1-1
V: TRBV19